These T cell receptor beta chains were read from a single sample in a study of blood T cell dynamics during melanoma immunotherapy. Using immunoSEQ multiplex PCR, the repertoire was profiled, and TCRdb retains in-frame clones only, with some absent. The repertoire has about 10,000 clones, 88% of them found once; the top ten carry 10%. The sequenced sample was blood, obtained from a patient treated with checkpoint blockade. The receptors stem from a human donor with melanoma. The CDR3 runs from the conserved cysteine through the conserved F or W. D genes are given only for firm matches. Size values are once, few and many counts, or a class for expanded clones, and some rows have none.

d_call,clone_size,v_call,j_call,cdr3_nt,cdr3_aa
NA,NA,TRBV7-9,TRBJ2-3,TGTGCCAGCAGCTTAAGTGAAGGGCTTAATACAGATACGCAGTATTTT,CASSLSEGLNTDTQYF
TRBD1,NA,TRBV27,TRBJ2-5,TGTGCCAGCAGCCGGGACAGGGCGAACCAAGAGACCCAGTACTTC,CASSRDRANQETQYF
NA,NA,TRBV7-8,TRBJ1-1,TGTGCCAGCAGCTTGGGTGAGGGAGAGGCTTTCTTT,CASSLGEGEAFF
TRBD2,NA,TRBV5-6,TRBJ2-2,TGTGCCAGCAGCCGGGGACTAGCGGGAAACACCGGGGAGCTGTTTTTT,CASSRGLAGNTGELFF
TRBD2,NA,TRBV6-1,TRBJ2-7,TGTGCCAGCAGTGAAGTGGTGACTAGCGGATACGAGCAGTACTTC,CASSEVVTSGYEQYF
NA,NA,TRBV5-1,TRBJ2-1,TGCGCCAGCAGCGCCTATAGGGGGGCCTACAATGAGCAGTTCTTC,CASSAYRGAYNEQFF
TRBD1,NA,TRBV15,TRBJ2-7,TGTGCCACCAGCCGCATCACAGGGGGAGACTACTACGAGCAGTACTTC,CATSRITGGDYYEQYF
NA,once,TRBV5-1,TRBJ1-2,TGCGCCAGCAGCTTTGGAGGGCTCGGGGATGGCTACACCTTC,CASSFGGLGDGYTF
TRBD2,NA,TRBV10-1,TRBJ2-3,TGCGCCAGCAGTGCTGAACGGGTAGCGGGAGTAGTAACAGATACGCAGTATTTT,CASSAERVAGVVTDTQYF
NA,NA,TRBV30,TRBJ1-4,TGTGTCAATCACAGGCTAAATGAAAAACTGTTTTTT,CVNHRLNEKLFF
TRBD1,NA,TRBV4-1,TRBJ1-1,TGCGCCAGCAGCCTACCCTACAGGGGGCGCAGGACTGAAGCTTTCTTT,CASSLPYRGRRTEAFF
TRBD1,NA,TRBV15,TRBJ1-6,TGTGCCACCAGCAGAGATAAGGACAGGTTGAGGGGAGCCCTCCACTTT,CATSRDKDRLRGALHF
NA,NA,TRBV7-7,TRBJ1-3,TGTGCCAGCAGTCAGTCCTTTGGAAACACCATATATTTT,CASSQSFGNTIYF
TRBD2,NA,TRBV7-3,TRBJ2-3,TGTGCCAGCAGCTTAAGGGCTAGCGGGACAGATACGCAGTATTTT,CASSLRASGTDTQYF
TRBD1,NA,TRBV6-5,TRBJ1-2,TGTGCCAGCAGACCCGACAGGGGGACCTATGGCTACACCTTC,CASRPDRGTYGYTF
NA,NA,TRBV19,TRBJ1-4,TGTGCCAGTACCCACCGGGACATCGGAGAAAAACTGTTTTTT,CASTHRDIGEKLFF
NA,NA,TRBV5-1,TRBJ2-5,TGCGCCAGCAGCTGGGGGTTCGCTGAGACCCAGTACTTC,CASSWGFAETQYF
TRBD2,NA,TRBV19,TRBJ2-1,TGTGCCAGTAGTCCGAGGAAACGACTAGCGGGAGTCTACAATGAGCAGTTCTTC,CASSPRKRLAGVYNEQFF
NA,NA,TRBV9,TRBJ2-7,TGTGCCAGCAGCGTAGCTCCCTCCTACGAGCAGTACTTC,CASSVAPSYEQYF
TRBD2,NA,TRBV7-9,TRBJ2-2,TGTGCCAGCAGCCCGAGGACTAGCGGCCACCGGGAGCTGTTTTTT,CASSPRTSGHRELFF
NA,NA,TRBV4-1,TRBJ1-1,TGCGCCAGCAGCCAAGACCCGGGGACCGGGGGCGGTAACACTGAAGCTTTCTTT,CASSQDPGTGGGNTEAFF
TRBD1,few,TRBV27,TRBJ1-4,TGTGCCAGCAGACGTTCGGGACAGGGGAGTGAAAAACTGTTTTTT,CASRRSGQGSEKLFF
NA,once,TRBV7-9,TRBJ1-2,TGTGCCAGCAGCTTAGTAGGTTCCTATGGCTACACCTTC,CASSLVGSYGYTF
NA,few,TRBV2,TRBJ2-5,TGTGCCAGCAGTCAAGGATCGCCTGAAGAGACCCAGTACTTC,CASSQGSPEETQYF
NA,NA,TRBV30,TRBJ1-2,TGTGCCTGGAGTAGGGGGGGCTTAAGCGGCTACACCTTC,CAWSRGGLSGYTF
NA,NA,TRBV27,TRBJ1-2,TGTGCCAGCAGTTCAGGGGTGGGCTACACCTTC,CASSSGVGYTF
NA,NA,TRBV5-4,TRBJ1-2,TGTGCCAGCAGCGAGGGACTCCGGGGCTATGGCTACACCTTC,CASSEGLRGYGYTF
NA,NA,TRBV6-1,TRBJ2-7,TGTGCCAGCAGAGAGACAGCAACCTACGAGCAGTACTTC,CASRETATYEQYF
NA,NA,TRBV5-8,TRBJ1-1,TGTGCCAGCAGCTTTCAACTAAACACTGAAGCTTTCTTT,CASSFQLNTEAFF
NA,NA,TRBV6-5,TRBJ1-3,TGTGCCAGCAGTTACGGCAGCTTCGGAAACACCATATATTTT,CASSYGSFGNTIYF
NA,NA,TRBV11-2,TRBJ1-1,TGTGCCAGCAGGCCCCGATGGGTGGACACTGAAGCTTTCTTT,CASRPRWVDTEAFF
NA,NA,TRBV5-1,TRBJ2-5,TGCGCCAGCAGCTTGGCTGGGACGGGTCAAGAGACCCAGTACTTC,CASSLAGTGQETQYF
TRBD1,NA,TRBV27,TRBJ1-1,TGTGCCAGCAGTCCCTACCGACAGGGGGCCACTGAAGCTTTCTTT,CASSPYRQGATEAFF
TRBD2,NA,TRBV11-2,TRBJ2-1,TGTGCCAGCAGCCGGGGACTAGCGGGAGTCGTGGAGCAGTTCTTC,CASSRGLAGVVEQFF
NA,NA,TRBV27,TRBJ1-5,TGTGCCAGCAGTTTAAAGGCAGGGTTCCGGGCCCAGCCCCAGCATTTT,CASSLKAGFRAQPQHF
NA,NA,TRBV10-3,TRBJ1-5,TGTGCCATCAGTGACAGGGTTGGGATCTTGACTGGTCAGCCCCAGCATTTT,CAISDRVGILTGQPQHF
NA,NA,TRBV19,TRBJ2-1,TGTGCCAGTAGACCCAGGGGTGGGAGGGACAATGAGCAGTTCTTC,CASRPRGGRDNEQFF
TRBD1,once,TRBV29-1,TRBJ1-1,TGCAGCGTTGGGACAGGGGAAAGGGCTTTCTTT,CSVGTGERAFF
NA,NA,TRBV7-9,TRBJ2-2,TGTGCCAGCAGCCCGGGACACTACACCGGGGAGCTGTTTTTT,CASSPGHYTGELFF
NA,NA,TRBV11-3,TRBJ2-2,TGTGCCAGCAGCTTACAGGGTGGGTCGAACACCGGGGAGCTGTTTTTT,CASSLQGGSNTGELFF
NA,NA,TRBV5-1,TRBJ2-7,TGCGCCAGCAGCTCTGGCAGAGACTACGAGCAGTACTTC,CASSSGRDYEQYF
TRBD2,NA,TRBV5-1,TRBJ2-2,TGCGCCAGCAGCTTGGCGGAAGCGGGGGGGCTGAGGACCGGGGAGCTGTTTTTT,CASSLAEAGGLRTGELFF
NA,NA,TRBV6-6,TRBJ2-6,TGTGCCAGCAGTTACTACCTCTCTGGGGCCAACGTCCTGACTTTC,CASSYYLSGANVLTF
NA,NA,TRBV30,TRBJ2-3,TGTGCCTGGAAGGCTAGGAGACCCACAGATACGCAGTATTTT,CAWKARRPTDTQYF
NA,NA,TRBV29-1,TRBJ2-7,TGCAGCGCCGGGGACGGTCCCTACGAGCAGTACTTC,CSAGDGPYEQYF
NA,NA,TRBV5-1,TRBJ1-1,TGCGCCAGCAGCTTCGGGGGTCGGAACATGAACACTGAAGCTTTCTTT,CASSFGGRNMNTEAFF
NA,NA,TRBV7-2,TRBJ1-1,TGTGCCAGCCGAACCCCCGAACGGGGACAAACTGAAGCTTTCTTT,CASRTPERGQTEAFF
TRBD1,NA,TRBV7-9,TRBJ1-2,TGTGCCAGCAGGACGACAGGGCGTTATGGCTACACCTTC,CASRTTGRYGYTF
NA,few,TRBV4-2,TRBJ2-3,TGTGCCAGCAGCCATACCCTAGGGGGGATAAGCACAGATACGCAGTATTTT,CASSHTLGGISTDTQYF
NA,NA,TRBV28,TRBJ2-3,TGTGCCAGCAGTTTATACCGTTGGGGTACGCAGTATTTT,CASSLYRWGTQYF
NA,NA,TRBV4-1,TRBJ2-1,TGCGCCAGCAGCCAAGTGGGGGCAAGCTCCTACAATGAGCAGTTCTTC,CASSQVGASSYNEQFF
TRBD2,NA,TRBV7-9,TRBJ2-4,TGTGCCAGCAGGGTACTAGCGGGACGAGCGGACATTCAGTACTTC,CASRVLAGRADIQYF
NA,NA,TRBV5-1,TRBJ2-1,TGCGCCAGCAGCTTGGGATTAATAGCGGACAATGAGCAGTTCTTC,CASSLGLIADNEQFF
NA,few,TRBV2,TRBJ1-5,TGTGCCAGCAGTGAAGGGCAGGGGAACAATCAGCCCCAGCATTTT,CASSEGQGNNQPQHF
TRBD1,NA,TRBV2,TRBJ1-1,TGTGCCAGCAGTCGGGACAGTCACACTGAAGCTTTCTTT,CASSRDSHTEAFF
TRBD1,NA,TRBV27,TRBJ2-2,TGTGCCAGCACACAGGACAGGGGGGTGGCCGGGGAGCTGTTTTTT,CASTQDRGVAGELFF